This TCR beta chain was recovered during a study of cytomegalovirus exposure and HLA in healthy donors. Study results and caveats: Rarity held for most TCR sequences, but there were some public TCRs that occurred in many donors. Confirmation in vitro established that a few CMV-associated chains were specific for CMV antigens. High sensitivity and specificity were reportedly achieved when the classifier diagnosed cytomegalovirus status. Associated with cytomegalovirus, according to the listing, were about 160 TCR beta chains.

A note on this clone: Its antigen is undetermined.

The CDR3 sequence is 12 residues long. V was cut by 3 bases and J by 7 bases, with 9 bases left in between. Germline V gene sequence: CDR1 ENHRY, CDR2 SYGVKD. Assay: immunoSEQ multiplex PCR; the TCRdb copy retains only in-frame clones and omits some. The sample has about 98,000 clones, 87% seen once. The material sequenced was PBMCs. The TCR comes from a woman younger than 45 in good health and CMV-seronegative. This rearrangement joins TRBV10-3 to TRBJ1-1; TRBD1 might be the D (5 bases). The CDR3 protein is CAISERGYEAFF. The CDR3 DNA sequence: TGTGCCATCAGTGAAAGGGGATATGAAGCTTTCTTT.